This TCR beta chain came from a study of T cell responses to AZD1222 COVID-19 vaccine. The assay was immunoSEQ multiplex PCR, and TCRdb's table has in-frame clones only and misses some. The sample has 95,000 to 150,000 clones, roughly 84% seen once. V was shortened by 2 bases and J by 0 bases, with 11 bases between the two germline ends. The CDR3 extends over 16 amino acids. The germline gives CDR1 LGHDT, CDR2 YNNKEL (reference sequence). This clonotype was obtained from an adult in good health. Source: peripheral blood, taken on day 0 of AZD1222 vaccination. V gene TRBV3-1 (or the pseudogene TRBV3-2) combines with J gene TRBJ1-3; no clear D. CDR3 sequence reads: CASSQHTPNSGNTIYF. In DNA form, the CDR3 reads TGTGCCAGCAGCCAACACACCCCGAACTCTGGAAACACCATATATTTT.